This TCR beta chain was obtained from a study of T cell responses to AZD1222 COVID-19 vaccine. Overall study: The study pooled second doses at about 4 or about 12 weeks. The study, taken as a whole, reports: Repertoire samples came only from after the peak T cell response. Just a handful of AZD1222 recipients were seropositive at baseline. Mostly white British, mostly female donors; authors suggested clonal diversity may be underestimated.

Profiling relied on immunoSEQ multiplex PCR, and the TCRdb table lists in-frame clones only, not all of them. The table shows over 120,000 clones, with 70% to 90% occurring only once. Germline V gene lookup returns CDR1 MNHEY and CDR2 SVGAGI. V dropped 4 bases and J dropped 0 bases, with 15 bases sitting between them. CDR3 length: 16 amino acids. Remarks on this clone: Its cognate antigen is unknown.

The chain couples TRBV6-5 to TRBJ1-1, with TRBD1 as a possible D gene (5 bases). The sequence was collected from an adult in good health. The starting material was peripheral blood, obtained on day 0 of AZD1222 vaccination. The CDR3 nucleotides read TGTGCCAGCAGTTTCGAATGGGGGGTGATGAACACTGAAGCTTTCTTT. Protein product: CASSFEWGVMNTEAFF.